This T cell receptor (beta chain) is from a study of blood T cell repertoires in COVID-19 (dated by TCRdb to 2018 to 2020). As for the study more broadly: Collaborator samples came from the United States, Italy and Spain and covered acute and convalescent phases of COVID-19. The prospective study material was composed of cDNA or gDNA derived from T cells, B-cell-depleted T cells, or PBMCs. The dataset comprised deeply sampled blood TCRbeta repertoires from subjects exposed to, actively infected with, or recovered from COVID-19. The repertoires were released in a freely available public database intended as a resource for research on the immune response to SARS-CoV-2. Samples were obtained from the ongoing ImmuneRACE study (first 160 participants) and from about 1,300 subjects provided by 6 global collaborators. Sample metadata almost always included a de-identified subject ID, COVID-19 status, age in years and sex. Where available, HLA class I and class II types were taken from metadata supplied by the sample provider and were not determined by assay-based typing.

General study outcomes and caveats: How much clinical and demographic metadata was included differed by source and by participant, and the metadata was provided uncurated.

The collaborating institutions used their own protocols to collect whole blood in K2EDTA tubes. For TCRbeta analysis, collaborators shipped samples in one of three forms: frozen whole blood, isolated PBMCs, or DNA extracted from either of those sample types. TCRbeta CDR3 regions were amplified from genomic DNA by means of the immunoSEQ Assay, a bias-controlled multiplex PCR. On the authors' methods: Within the assay, amplification of reference gene primers was used to estimate how many nucleated cells each sample contained. To quantify the absolute abundance of each unique TCRbeta CDR3 rearrangement, sequence reads were collapsed and filtered. For each sample, productive Simpson clonality was calculated by taking the square root of Simpson's diversity index across productive rearrangements. What TCRdb holds here is the immuneACCESS table cut down to in-frame rearrangements. Part of the clones is not present; checked against another copy, under half of the missing clones reflect an unresolved V gene, and the others are unexplained. V and J calls plus clone size are reproduced from that table; the DNA served to infer D and trimming. This sample comprises 110,000 or so clones, over 75% of them detected only once. The ten largest clones represent roughly 1.5% of the sample.

For this clone: The specificity of this receptor is unknown. Base qualities are missing; no much larger clone stands one base away.

Per the germline V gene (reference sequence), LNHNV is the CDR1 and YYDKDF is the CDR2. Its CDR3 holds 12 amino acids, cysteine through phenylalanine. Just the 36-base CDR3 DNA is kept, in frame starting at base 1. The V end loses 0 bases and the J end loses 5 bases, and a stretch of 4 bases separates them. This clonotype originated in a man aged 50-59 years with acute or convalescent COVID-19. Specimen: peripheral blood. The rearrangement combines TRBV15 with TRBJ1-1, with the D segment identity uncertain. The nucleotide sequence reads as follows: TGTGCCACCAGCAGAGACGTTACTGAAGCTTTCTTT. This sequence encodes CATSRDVTEAFF.